A selection of T cell receptor beta chains follows, all from one sample in a study of blood T cells in healthy people across ages. TCRdb fed the 5' RACE reads into MiXCR, producing one record per CDR3 protein. Found here are hundreds of thousands of distinct CDR3 sequences, 55% to 70% of them singletons; the top ten hold around 20%. The sample consisted of blood. The receptors originated from a man under 40 in good health. Both conserved end residues are part of each CDR3. The order of the fields is clone size, V gene, D gene, J gene, CDR3 DNA, CDR3 protein. D genes are given only for firm matches. Clone size is shown for a subset of rows, as once, few, many or a class of expanded clone.

>few|TRBV29-1|TRBD1|TRBJ2-1
TGCAGCAGTTGCCCCTCCAGGGGGCCGGGCAATGAGCAGTTCTTC
CSSCPSRGPGNEQFF
>.|TRBV18|.|TRBJ2-7
TGTGCCAGCTCACCACCGCGGCTCCGAAACGAGCAGTACTTC
CASSPPRLRNEQYF
>once|TRBV6-6|.|TRBJ2-7
TGTGCCGGCACGCAATCAGGGAGCGAGCAGTACTTC
CAGTQSGSEQYF
>few|TRBV20-1|TRBD2|TRBJ2-1
TGCAGTGCTCTCGGACTAGCGGTTTACAATGAGCAGTTCTTC
CSALGLAVYNEQFF
>few|TRBV20-1|TRBD2|TRBJ2-7
TGCAGTGCTAGTAGCGGGAGGGCCATAGACGAGCAGTACTTC
CSASSGRAIDEQYF
>.|TRBV7-6|.|TRBJ2-7
TGTGCCAGCAGCCCAGGTCCTTCCGCCGAGCAGTACTTC
CASSPGPSAEQYF
>few|TRBV6-1|TRBD1|TRBJ1-1
TGTGCCAGCACCGTGGTACCGGGACAGGAGGCGGACACTGAAGCTTTCTTT
CASTVVPGQEADTEAFF
>.|TRBV20-1|.|TRBJ2-1
TGCAGTGCTCCCCATTACCAGTACGAGCAGTTCTTC
CSAPHYQYEQFF
>.|TRBV20-1|.|TRBJ1-5
TGCAGTGCTAGAATTGACCAGGGAGGCAGAAGCAATCAGCCCCAGCATTTT
CSARIDQGGRSNQPQHF
>few|TRBV12-3/TRBV12-4|TRBD1|TRBJ1-2
TGTGCCAGCAGTTTGGACCGGGACAGGGTGGGCTACACCTTC
CASSLDRDRVGYTF
>once|TRBV12-3/TRBV12-4|TRBD1|TRBJ1-2
TGTGCCAGCAGCCCCAACCTCCCACAGGGGGCAATTGGCTACACCTTC
CASSPNLPQGAIGYTF
>.|TRBV4-2|.|TRBJ2-7
TGTGCCAGCAGCCAATCCCGAAGGGTGATTGGGAACGAGCAGTACTTC
CASSQSRRVIGNEQYF
>.|TRBV7-2|.|TRBJ2-5
TGTGCCAGCAGCTGGGGGGTTGTTTGGGAGACCCAGTACTTC
CASSWGVVWETQYF
>few|TRBV20-1|.|TRBJ2-7
TGCAGTGCCATGACCGGGATTTATGGTGAGCAGTACTTC
CSAMTGIYGEQYF
>.|TRBV6-5|.|TRBJ1-6
TGTGCCAGCAGTTACTCGAGGGGCGTCTATAATTCACCCCTCCACTTT
CASSYSRGVYNSPLHF
>.|TRBV27|TRBD2|TRBJ2-7
TGTGCCAGCAGTTTATTCGCGGGAGTAGCCGACGAGCAGTACTTC
CASSLFAGVADEQYF
>.|TRBV6-5|TRBD2|TRBJ2-1
TGTGCCAGCAGTCGGACTAGCGGGAGGCACAATGGGCAGTTCTTC
CASSRTSGRHNGQFF
>many|TRBV7-2|TRBD1|TRBJ2-1
TGTGCCAGCAGCTTTACCGGGACAGGGGTCAATGAGCAGTTCTTC
CASSFTGTGVNEQFF
>.|TRBV24-1|.|TRBJ2-3
TGTGCCACCAGTACGCCCCCAGATACGCAGTATTTT
CATSTPPDTQYF
>once|TRBV6-2/TRBV6-3|.|TRBJ2-1
TGTGCCAGCAGAACCCAACTAGTGAGTAGATCGTTCTCCTACAATGAGCAGTTCTTC
CASRTQLVSRSFSYNEQFF
>few|TRBV20-1|.|TRBJ1-2
TGCAGTGCTAGGGTGGAGGGACGGAACTATGGCCACACCTTC
CSARVEGRNYGHTF
>.|TRBV29-1|.|TRBJ2-1
TGCAGCGTTCGAAGCCTAGGGGGGGACAATGAGCAGTTCTTC
CSVRSLGGDNEQFF
>few|TRBV20-1|TRBD2|TRBJ2-4
TGCAGTGCTCGGGGGGGAAATCTAGGAAACATTCAGTACTTC
CSARGGNLGNIQYF
>.|TRBV30|.|TRBJ1-1
TGTGCCCAGAGGACCTTCATTGAAGCTTTCTTT
CAQRTFIEAFF
>.|TRBV7-2|.|TRBJ2-3
TGTGCCAGCAGCTTAGGGGGACCCCTTTTCACAGATACGCAGTATTTT
CASSLGGPLFTDTQYF
>.|TRBV4-3|.|TRBJ1-1
TGCGCCAGCAGCCAAGCCCGGGTCATGAACACTGAAGCTTTCTTT
CASSQARVMNTEAFF
>few|TRBV6-5|.|TRBJ1-2
TGTGCCAGCAGTCCAAACCAAGACAGAAACTATGGCTACACCTTC
CASSPNQDRNYGYTF
>few|TRBV3-1|.|TRBJ2-7
TGTGCCAGCAGCCAAGACCCAACGGGGCGGGGCGGATACGAGCAGTACTTC
CASSQDPTGRGGYEQYF
>.|TRBV13|TRBD1|TRBJ2-1
TGTGCCAGCAGCGCCACCGGGACAGGGTTGGTTAAAGAGCAGTTCTTC
CASSATGTGLVKEQFF
>.|TRBV7-2|.|TRBJ1-2
TGTGCCAGCAGCTTAGCGCCACCAGGGGTATATGGCTACACCTTC
CASSLAPPGVYGYTF